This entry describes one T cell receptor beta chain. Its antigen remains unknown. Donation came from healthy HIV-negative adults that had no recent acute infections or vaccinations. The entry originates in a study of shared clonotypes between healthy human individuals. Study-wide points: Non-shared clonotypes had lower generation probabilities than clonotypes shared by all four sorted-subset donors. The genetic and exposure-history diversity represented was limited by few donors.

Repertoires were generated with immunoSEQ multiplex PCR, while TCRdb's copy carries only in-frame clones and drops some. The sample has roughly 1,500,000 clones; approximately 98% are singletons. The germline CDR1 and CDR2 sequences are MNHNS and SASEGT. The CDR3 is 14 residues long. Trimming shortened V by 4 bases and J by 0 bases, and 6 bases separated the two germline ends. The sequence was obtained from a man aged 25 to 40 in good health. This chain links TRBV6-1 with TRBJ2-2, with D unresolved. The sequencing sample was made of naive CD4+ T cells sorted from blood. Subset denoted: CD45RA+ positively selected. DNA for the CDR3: TGTGCCAGCAGTGGACAAACGAACACCGGGGAGCTGTTTTTT. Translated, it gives CASSGQTNTGELFF.